The clone carrying this TCR beta chain was detected once. Its antigen remains unidentified. Amplification used 60 Vbeta primers and 13 Jbeta primers. The protocol was immunoSEQ multiplex PCR, while the TCRdb copy is restricted to in-frame clones and leaves out a portion. Of about 88,000 clones listed, approximately 80% are singletons. This specimen belongs to a study of cytomegalovirus exposure and HLA in healthy donors. Overall study findings and caveats: Evidence from a later analysis indicated that most CMV-associated TCR beta chains looked HLA-restricted. When analyzed later, a missense DCLRE1C variant was found to be linked to TCR beta V- and J-gene trimming.

The V and J ends lost 0 bases and 10 bases respectively, with 13 bases between them. The CDR3 sequence is 14 residues long. The germline V gene encodes CDR1 LNHDA and CDR2 SQIVND (reference sequence). Sequenced sample: PBMCs. This clonotype originated in a woman between 40 and 55 years old in good health and CMV-seronegative. This chain links TRBV19 with TRBJ1-5; D unclear. The DNA for the CDR3 is TGTGCCAGTAGTATAGATCGGGAGGGAGGCCCCCAGCATTTT. Encoded protein: CASSIDREGGPQHF.